This T cell receptor (beta chain) was found in a study of CD8+ T cells in alopecia areata. This clone has a count of ten or more. Gene names and germline refer to mouse. Read data end 4 residues before the CDR3 end; the end is taken from the germline J gene. Extracted RNA was reverse transcribed, and the resulting cDNA served as sequencing template. Assay: immunoSEQ multiplex PCR; the TCRdb copy retains only in-frame clones and omits some. The sample contains some 120,000 clones, none of them singletons. The germline V gene encodes CDR1 NNHDY and CDR2 SYVADS. The CDR3 length is 15 residues. The V segment lost 3 bases and the J segment 4 bases; nucleotides outside the gene matches: 7.

The sample was lesional skin. V usage is TRBV13-3 and J usage is TRBJ1-2, with 9 bases identical to TRBD1. The receptor was derived from a C3H/HeJ mouse with alopecia areata. Mice of this strain are of MHC haplotype H2-k. CDR3 DNA, as far as it was read: TGTGCCAGCAGTGCGGGGACAGGGAGCAGCTCC. This gives the protein CASSAGTGSSS. The entire CDR3 sequence reads CASSAGTGSSSDYTF.